Here is one T cell receptor beta chain with its context. Per the study methods: Without quality scores, immunoSEQ junctional reads could not be filtered like full-length reads. The method was immunoSEQ multiplex PCR; TCRdb's version includes in-frame clones alone and lacks a portion of them. The V and J calls and clone size come from that table; D and trimming were worked out from the DNA. The table lists about a million clones, 60% to 80% of them singletons. Per germline, CDR1 GTSNPN and CDR2 SVGIG (reference sequence). V was clipped by 3 bases and J by 4 bases, with 15 bases between them. CDR3 length: 14 residues. The data were obtained in a study of shared clonotypes between healthy human individuals.

The chain couples TRBV30 to TRBJ1-2, with D perhaps TRBD1 (6 bases). This sequence originates from a man aged 18-30 years in good health. Source material: memory CD4+ T cells sorted from blood. The sample's subset: CD45RA-negative fraction. This chain's CDR3 is CAWSLGGRAYGYTF. The CDR3 bases are TGTGCCTGGAGCCTGGGGGGCAGGGCCTATGGCTACACCTTC.